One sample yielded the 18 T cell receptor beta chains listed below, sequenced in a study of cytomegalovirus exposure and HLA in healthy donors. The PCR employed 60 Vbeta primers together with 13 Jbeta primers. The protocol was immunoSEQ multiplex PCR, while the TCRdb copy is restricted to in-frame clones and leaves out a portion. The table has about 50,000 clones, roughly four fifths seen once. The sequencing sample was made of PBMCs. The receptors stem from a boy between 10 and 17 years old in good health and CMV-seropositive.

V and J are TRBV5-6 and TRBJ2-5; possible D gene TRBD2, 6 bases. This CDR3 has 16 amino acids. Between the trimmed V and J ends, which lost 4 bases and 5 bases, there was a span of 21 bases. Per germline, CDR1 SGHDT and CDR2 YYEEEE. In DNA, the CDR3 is TGTGCCAGCAGCCGGTCTGTGGCCGGGACTCCGGAGACCCAGTACTTC. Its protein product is CASSRSVAGTPETQYF. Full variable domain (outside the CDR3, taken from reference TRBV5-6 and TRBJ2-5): DAGVTQSPTHLIKTRGQQVTLRCSPKSGHDTVSWYQQALGQGPQFIFQYYEEEERQRGNFPDRFSGHQFPNYSSELNVNALLLGDSALYLCASSRSVAGTPETQYFGPGTRLLVL.

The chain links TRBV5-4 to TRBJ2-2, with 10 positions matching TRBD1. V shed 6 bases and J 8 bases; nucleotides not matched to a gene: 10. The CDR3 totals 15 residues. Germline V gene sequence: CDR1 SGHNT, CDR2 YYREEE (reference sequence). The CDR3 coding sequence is TGTGCCAGCATGAGGACAGGGGGTGCCGGGGGGGAGCTGTTTTTT. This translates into CASMRTGGAGGELFF.

The CDR3 DNA follows: TGTGCCAGCAGCCCGAAGGGGGATGGCTACACCTTC. This gives the protein CASSPKGDGYTF. The chain carries TRBV7-2 and TRBJ1-2; the D gene is possibly TRBD1 (6 bases). Germline V gives CDR1 SGHTA, CDR2 FQGNSA. CDR3 size: 12 residues. With 5 bases removed from V and 6 bases from J, the gap between germline ends came to 10 bases.

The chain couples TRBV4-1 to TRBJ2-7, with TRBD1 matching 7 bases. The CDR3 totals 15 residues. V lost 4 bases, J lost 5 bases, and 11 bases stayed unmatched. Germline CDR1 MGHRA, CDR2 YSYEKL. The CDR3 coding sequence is TGCGCCAGCAGCCCGACACCCCAGGGGGACCACGAGCAGTACTTC. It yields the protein CASSPTPQGDHEQYF.

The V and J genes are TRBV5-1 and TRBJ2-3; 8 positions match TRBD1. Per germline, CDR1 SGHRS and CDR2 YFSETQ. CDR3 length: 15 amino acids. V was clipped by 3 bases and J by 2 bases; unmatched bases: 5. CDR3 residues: CASSSRDRSTDTQYF. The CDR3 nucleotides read TGCGCCAGCAGCTCCCGGGACAGGTCCACAGATACGCAGTATTTT.

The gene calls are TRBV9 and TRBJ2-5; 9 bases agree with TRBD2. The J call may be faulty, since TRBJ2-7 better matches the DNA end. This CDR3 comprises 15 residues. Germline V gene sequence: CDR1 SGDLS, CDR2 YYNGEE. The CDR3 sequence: CASSVGGSGGYEQYF. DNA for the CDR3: TGTGCCAGCAGCGTAGGTGGTAGCGGGGGCTACGAGCAGTACTTC.

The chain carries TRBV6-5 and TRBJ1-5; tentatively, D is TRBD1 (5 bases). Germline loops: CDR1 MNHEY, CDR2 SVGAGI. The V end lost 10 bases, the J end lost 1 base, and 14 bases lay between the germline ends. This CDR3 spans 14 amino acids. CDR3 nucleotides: TGTGCCACTTCCCGGGGACTGAGCAATCAGCCCCAGCATTTT. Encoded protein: CATSRGLSNQPQHF.

CDR3 protein: CASSRRAGVLPGANVLTF. Written as DNA, the CDR3 is TGTGCCAGCAGCCGTCGAGCAGGGGTACTACCTGGGGCCAACGTCCTGACTTTC. V gene TRBV21-1 combines with J gene TRBJ2-6; the listed D gene, TRBD1, was not tested against the DNA. TRBV21-1 is labeled a pseudogene. The CDR3 covers 18 residues.

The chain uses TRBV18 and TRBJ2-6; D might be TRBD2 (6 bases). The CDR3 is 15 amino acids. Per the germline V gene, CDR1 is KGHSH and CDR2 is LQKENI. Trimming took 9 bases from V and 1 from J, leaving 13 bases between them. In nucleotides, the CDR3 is TGTGCCAGTTCTCCAGGAGGGTCTGGGGCCAACGTCCTGACTTTC. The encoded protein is CASSPGGSGANVLTF.

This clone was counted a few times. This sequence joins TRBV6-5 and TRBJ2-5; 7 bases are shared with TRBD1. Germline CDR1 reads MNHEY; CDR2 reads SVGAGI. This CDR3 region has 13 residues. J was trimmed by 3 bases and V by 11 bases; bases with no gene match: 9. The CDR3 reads CASATGIKETQYF. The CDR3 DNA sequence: TGTGCCTCCGCGACAGGGATCAAAGAGACCCAGTACTTC.

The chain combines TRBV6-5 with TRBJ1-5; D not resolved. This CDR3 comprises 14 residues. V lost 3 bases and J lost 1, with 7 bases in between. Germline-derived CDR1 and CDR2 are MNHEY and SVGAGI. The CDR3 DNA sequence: TGTGCCAGCAGTTATCAACGGAGCAATCAGCCCCAGCATTTT. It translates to CASSYQRSNQPQHF.

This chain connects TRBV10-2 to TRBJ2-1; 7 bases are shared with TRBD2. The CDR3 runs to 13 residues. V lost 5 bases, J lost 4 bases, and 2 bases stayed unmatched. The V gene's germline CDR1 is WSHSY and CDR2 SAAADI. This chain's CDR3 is CASSLAGYNEQFF. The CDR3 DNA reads TGCGCCAGCAGTTTAGCGGGTTACAATGAGCAGTTCTTC.

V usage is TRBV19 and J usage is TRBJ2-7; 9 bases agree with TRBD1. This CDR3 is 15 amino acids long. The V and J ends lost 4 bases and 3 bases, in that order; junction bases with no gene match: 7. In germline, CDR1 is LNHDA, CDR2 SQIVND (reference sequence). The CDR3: CASSRGTGSLYEQYF. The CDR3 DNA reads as TGTGCCAGTAGTAGAGGGACAGGGTCCCTCTACGAGCAGTACTTC. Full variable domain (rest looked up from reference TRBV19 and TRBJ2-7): DGGITQSPKYLFRKEGQNVTLSCEQNLNHDAMYWYRQDPGQGLRLIYYSQIVNDFQKGDIAEGYSVSREKKESFPLTVTSAQKNPTAFYLCASSRGTGSLYEQYFGPGTRLTVT.

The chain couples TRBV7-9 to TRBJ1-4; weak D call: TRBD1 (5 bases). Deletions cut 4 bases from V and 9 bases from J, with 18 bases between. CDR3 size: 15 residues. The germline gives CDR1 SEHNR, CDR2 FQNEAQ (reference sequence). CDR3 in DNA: TGTGCCAGCAGCTCGCTCCAGGGTTCATCTCAAAAACTGTTTTTT. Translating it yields CASSSLQGSSQKLFF.

CDR3 loop: CASSVPGTQETQYF. In nucleotides, the CDR3 is TGTGCCAGCAGCGTCCCGGGGACACAAGAGACCCAGTACTTC. The chain couples TRBV5-4 to TRBJ2-5, with D tentatively TRBD1 (6 bases). The V gene lost 4 bases and the J gene lost 2 bases, with 12 bases spanning the gap. The CDR3 consists of 14 residues. In germline, CDR1 is SGHNT, CDR2 YYREEE (reference sequence).

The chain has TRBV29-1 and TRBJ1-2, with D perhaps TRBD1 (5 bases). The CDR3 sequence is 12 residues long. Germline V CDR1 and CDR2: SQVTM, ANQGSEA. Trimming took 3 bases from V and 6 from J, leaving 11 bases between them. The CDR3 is CSVEGGVDGYTF. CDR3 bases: TGCAGCGTTGAGGGAGGGGTCGATGGCTACACCTTC.

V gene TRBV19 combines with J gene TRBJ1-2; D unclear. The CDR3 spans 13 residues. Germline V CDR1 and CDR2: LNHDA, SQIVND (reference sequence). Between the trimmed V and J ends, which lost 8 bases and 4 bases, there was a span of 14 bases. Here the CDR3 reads CASRPDGLYGYTF. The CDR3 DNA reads TGTGCCAGTCGACCTGACGGACTCTATGGCTACACCTTC.

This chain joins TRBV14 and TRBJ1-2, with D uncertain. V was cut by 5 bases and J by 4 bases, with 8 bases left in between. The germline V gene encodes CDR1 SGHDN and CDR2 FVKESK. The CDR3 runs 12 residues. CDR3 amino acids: CASSGQVYGYTF. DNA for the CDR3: TGTGCCAGCAGCGGGCAGGTCTATGGCTACACCTTC.